What follows are 15 T cell receptor beta chains derived from one specimen sequenced in a study of blood T cell repertoires in COVID-19. Libraries were prepared by immunoSEQ multiplex PCR; TCRdb keeps only in-frame clonotypes and omits some of them. The sample includes some 230,000 clones, 65% to 85% of them seen just once. Source material: peripheral blood. The receptors shown here come from a woman aged 55-69 years with acute or convalescent COVID-19.

The chain recombines TRBV2 with TRBJ2-4; 8 bases line up with TRBD1. Per the germline V gene, CDR1 is SNHLY and CDR2 is FYNNEI. This CDR3 contains 17 residues. V gave up 4 bases and J gave up 0 bases; unmatched junction bases: 8. DNA for the CDR3: TGTGCCAGCAGTGTTTCCCCGACAGGGGAAGCCAAAAACATTCAGTACTTC. Protein: CASSVSPTGEAKNIQYF. Using reference TRBV2 and TRBJ2-4 for the parts outside the CDR3, the full variable domain is EPEVTQTPSHQVTQMGQEVILRCVPISNHLYFYWYRQILGQKVEFLVSFYNNEISEKSEIFDDQFSVERPDGSNFTLKIRSTKLEDSAMYFCASSVSPTGEAKNIQYFGAGTRLSVL.

V gene TRBV29-1 combines with J gene TRBJ2-3; a weak D match, TRBD1 (5 bases). The CDR3 runs to 13 residues. CDR1 and CDR2 from the germline V gene are SQVTM and ANQGSEA. V lost 3 bases and J lost 6, with 13 bases in between. The CDR3 DNA sequence: TGCAGCGTTGATGTTGGGGCGCCGGATACGCAGTATTTT. Protein: CSVDVGAPDTQYF.

The rearrangement uses TRBV5-1 and TRBJ1-3, with D perhaps matching TRBD1 (5 bases). There are 11 residues in the CDR3. The V end lost 7 bases, the J end lost 11 bases, and 13 bases lay between the germline ends. Germline CDR1 SGHRS, CDR2 YFSETQ. CDR3 in DNA: TGCGCCAGCTCAGACGGGGGACCCATATATTTT. This encodes CASSDGGPIYF.

The chain employs TRBV7-2 and TRBJ2-4; D may be TRBD2 (6 bases). This CDR3 is built from 16 residues. Germline values: CDR1 SGHTA, CDR2 FQGNSA. V lost 5 bases and J lost 1, with 15 bases in between. For the CDR3, the DNA is TGTGCCAGCAGCGCCTCTTCTAGCGTTGCCAAAAACATTCAGTACTTC. Translating it yields CASSASSSVAKNIQYF.

V usage is TRBV3-1 (or the pseudogene TRBV3-2) and J usage is TRBJ1-1, with 8 positions matching TRBD1. Trimming took 4 bases from V and 5 from J; bases not matched to a gene: 9. The CDR3 sequence is 15 residues long. CDR1 is LGHDT, CDR2 YNNKEL, per germline (reference sequence). The chain's CDR3 is CASSPTGGRKTEAFF. The CDR3 DNA follows: TGTGCCAGCAGCCCTACAGGGGGTAGGAAGACTGAAGCTTTCTTT.

This clone was picked up one time. V usage is TRBV4-3 and J usage is TRBJ2-1; weak D call: TRBD1 (6 bases). Germline V gene lookup returns CDR1 LGHNA and CDR2 YSLEER. V lost 1 base and J 9 bases, leaving 10 bases between the germline ends. CDR3 length: 13 residues. The CDR3: CASSQGMGAEQFF. CDR3 sequence (DNA): TGCGCCAGCAGCCAAGGGATGGGGGCTGAGCAGTTCTTC.

This chain joins TRBV27 and TRBJ2-5, with 9 bases matching TRBD1. CDR3 length: 16 amino acids. Germline trimming cut 3 bases from V and 0 bases from J; bases unmatched to any gene: 5. Per the germline V gene, CDR1 is MNHEY and CDR2 is SMNVEV (reference sequence). CDR3 sequence (DNA): TGTGCCAGCAGTTTCTCCCGGGACAGGGACCAAGAGACCCAGTACTTC. As protein: CASSFSRDRDQETQYF.

The chain has TRBV5-6 and TRBJ1-2; weak D call: TRBD1 (5 bases). Germline CDR1 SGHDT, CDR2 YYEEEE. CDR3 length equals 12 residues. Trimming left V 4 bases short and J 9 bases short, with 13 bases between. The CDR3 nucleotides are TGTGCCAGCAGCCCGGGAGGGGCCAGCTACACCTTC. This codes for CASSPGGASYTF.

CDR3 amino acids: CASSLAGGSDTQYF. The CDR3 DNA sequence: TGTGCCAGCAGCTTAGCGGGGGGATCAGATACGCAGTATTTT. This sequence joins TRBV7-2 and TRBJ2-3; D is perhaps TRBD2 (6 bases). Germline V CDR1 and CDR2: SGHTA, FQGNSA. The V gene lost 0 bases and the J gene lost 4 bases, with 8 bases spanning the gap. The CDR3 is 14 amino acids.

The chain links TRBV10-3 to TRBJ2-1, with 7 bases aligning to TRBD2. The CDR3 is 14 residues long. J gave up 6 bases and V 4 bases, and 6 bases lay outside the gene matches. Germline CDR1 and CDR2: ENHRY and SYGVKD. For the CDR3, the DNA is TGTGCCATCAGTGTAGCGGGTGTAGGCAATGAGCAGTTCTTC. It specifies CAISVAGVGNEQFF.

The chain is built from TRBV4-1 and TRBJ1-4; perhaps TRBD1 as D (5 bases). With 2 bases removed from V and 8 bases from J, the gap between germline ends came to 15 bases. The CDR3 totals 15 residues. CDR1 is MGHRA and CDR2 is YSYEKL in the germline V gene. The CDR3 sequence: CASSQSRGVQEKLFF. The DNA of the CDR3 is TGCGCCAGCAGCCAATCACGGGGGGTTCAGGAAAAACTGTTTTTT.

This sequence joins TRBV5-4 and TRBJ1-1; weak D call: TRBD1 (6 bases). Trimming removed 4 bases from V and 1 base from J, with 11 bases in between. CDR1 SGHNT and CDR2 YYREEE come from the germline V gene (reference sequence). This CDR3 contains 14 residues. This chain's CDR3 is CASSPDRRNTEAFF. DNA for the CDR3: TGTGCCAGCAGCCCAGACAGGAGGAACACTGAAGCTTTCTTT.

The genes are TRBV6-1 and TRBJ1-5, with D unclear. V was shortened by 4 bases and J by 0 bases, with 13 bases between the two germline ends. The CDR3 contains 16 residues. The germline CDR1 and CDR2 sequences are MNHNS and SASEGT. CDR3 sequence (DNA): TGTGCCAGCAGTGGATTTCGGGATTATAGCAATCAGCCCCAGCATTTT. Translating it yields CASSGFRDYSNQPQHF.

This sequence joins TRBV6-9 and TRBJ2-5; 10 bases line up with TRBD2. J gave up 2 bases and V 10 bases, and 16 bases lay outside the gene matches. This CDR3 has 17 residues. CDR1 MNHGY and CDR2 SVAAGI come from the germline V gene. CDR3 nucleotides: TGTGCCACCCTAGGTGAGCGGGGGGGCGGGGAACAAGAGACCCAGTACTTC. As protein: CATLGERGGGEQETQYF.

J is TRBJ2-1 and V is TRBV2, with 8 bases lining up with TRBD2. The CDR3 contains 14 residues. V gave up 3 bases and J gave up 4 bases; unmatched junction bases: 2. Per germline, CDR1 SNHLY and CDR2 FYNNEI. The CDR3 sequence: CASSERGAYNEQFF. The DNA for the CDR3 is TGTGCCAGCAGTGAGCGGGGGGCTTACAATGAGCAGTTCTTC. The whole variable domain, filled in from reference TRBV2 and TRBJ2-1, reads EPEVTQTPSHQVTQMGQEVILRCVPISNHLYFYWYRQILGQKVEFLVSFYNNEISEKSEIFDDQFSVERPDGSNFTLKIRSTKLEDSAMYFCASSERGAYNEQFFGPGTRLTVL.